The 23 T cell receptor beta chains given below trace back to one sample, sequenced in a study of blood T cell repertoires in COVID-19. TCRdb keeps only in-frame clones here, not all; method: immunoSEQ multiplex PCR. The sample has approximately 240,000 clones, 70% to 90% seen once. Sequencing was performed on peripheral blood. The receptors were sampled from a middle-aged woman who had recovered from COVID-19.

This rearrangement joins TRBV7-9 to TRBJ2-7; 7 nucleotides align to TRBD2. The germline gives CDR1 SEHNR, CDR2 FQNEAQ (reference sequence). The CDR3 runs 15 residues. With 5 bases clipped from V and 6 bases from J, the junction kept 13 bases outside the gene matches. Here the CDR3 reads CASSLDLAGEGEQYF. The CDR3 DNA is TGTGCCAGCAGCCTTGACTTGGCGGGAGAAGGCGAGCAGTACTTC.

This rearrangement joins TRBV5-8 to TRBJ2-3; 15 nucleotides agree with TRBD2. After removal of 4 bases from V and 4 bases from J, the junction contained 7 bases not matched to a gene. Germline V lookup: CDR1 SGHTS, CDR2 YDEGEE. The CDR3 is 17 residues long. The CDR3: CASSPGLAGGPADTQYF. The CDR3 DNA reads TGTGCCAGCAGCCCCGGACTAGCGGGGGGGCCCGCAGATACGCAGTATTTT.

The chain combines TRBV18 with TRBJ1-3; 7 bases align to TRBD1. From germline, CDR1 is KGHSH and CDR2 LQKENI. The trim removed 2 bases at V and 4 bases at J, leaving 5 bases unmatched. The CDR3 loop spans 15 amino acids. DNA for the CDR3: TGTGCCAGCTCACCATGGAGGGGGCGAGGAAACACCATATATTTT. Translation gives CASSPWRGRGNTIYF.

This rearrangement joins TRBV9 to TRBJ2-1; TRBD2 agrees at 8 bases. Losses at the gene ends were 3 bases for V and 4 bases for J; bases not matched to a gene: 18. This CDR3 spans 19 amino acids. The germline gives CDR1 SGDLS, CDR2 YYNGEE. The CDR3 loop reads CASSAPREGSLKTYNEQFF. CDR3 bases: TGTGCCAGCAGCGCCCCCCGGGAGGGCTCCCTAAAAACATACAATGAGCAGTTCTTC.

V is TRBV6-5 and J is TRBJ2-7, with a tentative D call TRBD1 (5 bases). V was clipped by 7 bases and J by 2 bases, with 9 bases between them. The CDR3 has 12 residues. Germline V lookup: CDR1 MNHEY, CDR2 SVGAGI. CDR3 residues: CASNRGTYEQYF. The DNA for the CDR3 is TGTGCCAGCAATAGGGGCACCTACGAGCAGTACTTC.

The chain links TRBV19 to TRBJ1-2; D might be TRBD1 (6 bases). This CDR3 spans 14 amino acids. The ends were cut back, 5 bases at V and 3 bases at J, with 13 bases in the middle. CDR1 is LNHDA and CDR2 is SQIVND in the germline V gene (reference sequence). The CDR3 nucleotides are TGTGCCAGTAGTGTTGGACAGCCACACTATGGCTACACCTTC. Encoded protein: CASSVGQPHYGYTF.

The chain has TRBV7-9 and TRBJ2-1; 14 bases are a match to TRBD2. The CDR3 is made up of 18 amino acids. V gave up 6 bases and J gave up 3 bases; unmatched junction bases: 10. Per germline, CDR1 SEHNR and CDR2 FQNEAQ (reference sequence). This CDR3 is CASRPKGLAGDHYNEQFF. CDR3 nucleotides: TGTGCCAGCAGACCTAAGGGACTAGCGGGAGACCACTACAATGAGCAGTTCTTC.

The genes are TRBV7-2 and TRBJ1-5, with 10 bases that match TRBD1. The V gene's germline CDR1 is SGHTA and CDR2 FQGNSA. The CDR3 is made up of 16 amino acids. Trimming removed 5 bases from V and 2 bases from J; junction bases left unmatched: 6. The CDR3: CASSQSGTGGNQPQHF. CDR3 sequence (DNA): TGTGCCAGCAGCCAGTCGGGGACAGGGGGCAATCAGCCCCAGCATTTT.

This clone has just a few counts. This chain joins TRBV7-9 and TRBJ2-5, with TRBD2 matching 12 bases. Germline CDR1 and CDR2: SEHNR and FQNEAQ (reference sequence). CDR3 length: 16 amino acids. With 5 bases clipped from V and 5 bases from J, the junction kept 9 bases outside the gene matches. The CDR3 is CASSPRLAGDLETQYF. CDR3 coding DNA: TGTGCCAGCAGCCCCCGACTAGCGGGAGACTTGGAGACCCAGTACTTC.

The chain combines TRBV6-6 with TRBJ2-2; D is possibly TRBD2 (6 bases). The CDR3 covers 15 residues. Germline CDR1 and CDR2: MNHNY and SVGAGI (reference sequence). Trimming pared 6 bases from V and 6 bases from J, leaving 17 bases between. The CDR3 DNA sequence: TGTGCCAGCAGCCGGAAGGAGCTAGCGTCCGGGGAGCTGTTTTTT. Translation: CASSRKELASGELFF.

This clone has only one observation. The rearrangement joins TRBV30 to TRBJ1-1; 7 bases map to TRBD1. The ends lost 7 bases at V and 5 bases at J; junction bases unmatched: 7. The CDR3 length is 12 residues. Germline V gene sequence: CDR1 GTSNPN, CDR2 SVGIG (reference sequence). CDR3 in DNA: TGTGCCTTCCGACAGGGAAGAACTGAAGCTTTCTTT. Translated: CAFRQGRTEAFF. Using reference TRBV30 and TRBJ1-1 for the parts outside the CDR3, the full variable domain is SQTIHQWPATLVQPVGSPLSLECTVEGTSNPNLYWYRQAAGRGLQLLFYSVGIGQISSEVPQNLSASRPQDRQFILSSKKLLLSDSGFYLCAFRQGRTEAFFGQGTRLTVV.

This sequence joins TRBV10-2 and TRBJ2-5; 7 nucleotides agree with TRBD2. Per the germline V gene, CDR1 is WSHSY and CDR2 is SAAADI. The CDR3 sequence is 13 residues long. V lost 7 bases and J lost 5; bases outside the gene matches: 7. The CDR3 protein is CASNLGGRETQYF. The CDR3 region has the DNA TGCGCCAGCAATCTGGGGGGGAGGGAGACCCAGTACTTC.

The CDR3 is CASSKTGTGGQPQHF. CDR3 sequence (DNA): TGTGCCAGCAGTAAAACCGGGACAGGGGGTCAGCCCCAGCATTTT. J is TRBJ1-5 and V is TRBV6-5, with 11 bases fitting TRBD1. After removal of 5 bases from V and 6 bases from J, the junction contained 6 bases not matched to a gene. CDR1 and CDR2 (germline): MNHEY, SVGAGI. The CDR3 loop spans 15 amino acids.

V is TRBV18 and J is TRBJ1-5, with 9 bases matching TRBD1. V lost 3 bases and J lost 4; bases outside the gene matches: 4. This CDR3 has 15 amino acids. Germline-derived CDR1 and CDR2 are KGHSH and LQKENI. For the CDR3, the DNA is TGTGCCAGCTCACCGGACAGGGGACTAAATCAGCCCCAGCATTTT. Its protein product is CASSPDRGLNQPQHF.

The V gene is TRBV9, the J gene TRBJ2-1; 8 bases are shared with TRBD1. In germline, CDR1 is SGDLS, CDR2 YYNGEE. The CDR3 runs to 16 residues. V lost 3 bases, J lost 7 bases, and 12 bases stayed unmatched. The CDR3 protein is CASSEIDRGLGNEQFF. CDR3 bases: TGTGCCAGCAGCGAGATCGACAGGGGCCTGGGTAATGAGCAGTTCTTC.

The genes are TRBV27 and TRBJ2-7; 9 nucleotides line up with TRBD1. The germline V gene has CDR1 MNHEY and CDR2 SMNVEV (reference sequence). After removal of 0 bases from V and 2 bases from J, the junction contained 5 bases not matched to a gene. This CDR3 has 16 residues. CDR3 bases: TGTGCCAGCAGTTTATCGGGGGGGACAGGGACCTACGAGCAGTACTTC. Translating it yields CASSLSGGTGTYEQYF.

The CDR3 DNA reads TGTGCCAGCAGAGCAACAGGGAACACCGGGGAGCTGTTTTTT. Translation gives CASRATGNTGELFF. The rearrangement links TRBV9 to TRBJ2-2; a possible D gene is TRBD1 (5 bases). Germline loops: CDR1 SGDLS, CDR2 YYNGEE. The CDR3 loop spans 14 amino acids. The germline V and J ends were trimmed by 5 bases and 1 base, with 9 bases remaining between them.

The chain recombines TRBV19 with TRBJ2-1; tentatively, D is TRBD2 (6 bases). The CDR3 consists of 15 residues. V shed 5 bases and J shed 0 bases, with 11 bases lying between them. Germline-derived CDR1 and CDR2 are LNHDA and SQIVND (reference sequence). The CDR3 region is CASSSRESSYNEQFF. For the CDR3, the DNA is TGTGCCAGTAGTTCCCGGGAGAGCTCCTACAATGAGCAGTTCTTC.

The chain combines TRBV18 with TRBJ2-7; 8 bases are a match to TRBD2. Germline V gene sequence: CDR1 KGHSH, CDR2 LQKENI. This CDR3 contains 15 residues. V was clipped by 6 bases and J by 3 bases; unmatched bases: 10. CDR3 residues: CASSKTGGGDYEQYF. Written as DNA, the CDR3 is TGTGCCAGCTCTAAGACCGGGGGGGGCGACTACGAGCAGTACTTC.

The chain uses TRBV28 and TRBJ2-7; 8 bases fit TRBD2. The germline V gene has CDR1 MDHEN and CDR2 SYDVKM. There are 16 residues in the CDR3. J gave up 3 bases and V 5 bases, and 12 bases lay outside the gene matches. DNA of the CDR3: TGTGCCAGCAGTAGACCCCGAGGCCTAGCGGGCTACGAGCAGTACTTC. Amino acid sequence: CASSRPRGLAGYEQYF.

CDR3 sequence (DNA): TGTGCCAGCAGCAAGGTACGAACGGATGAAAAACTGTTTTTT. It codes for CASSKVRTDEKLFF. The chain has TRBV21-1 and TRBJ1-4. TRBV21-1 is flagged as a pseudogene. The CDR3 loop spans 14 amino acids.

V is TRBV7-2 and J is TRBJ2-5; 8 nucleotides align to TRBD1. CDR1 is SGHTA and CDR2 is FQGNSA in the germline V gene. This CDR3 contains 14 residues. The ends lost 5 bases at V and 5 bases at J; junction bases unmatched: 7. In DNA, the CDR3 is TGTGCCAGCAGCCAGCCGACAGGGGTGGAGACCCAGTACTTC. Translated: CASSQPTGVETQYF.

The chain carries TRBV7-8 and TRBJ1-5; no definite D call. Trimming took 4 bases from V and 7 from J, leaving 11 bases between them. From germline, CDR1 is SGHVS and CDR2 FQNEAQ. The CDR3 totals 13 residues. CDR3 DNA sequence: TGTGCCAGCAGCTCGCGCGAGGGCCAGCCCCAGCATTTT. Its translation is CASSSREGQPQHF.